This TCR beta chain was recovered during a study of shared clonotypes between healthy human individuals. Study background: The people who gave samples were two women and a few men aged 18 to 49. Study-wide findings and caveats: An anticipated effect of sequencing depth on clonotype sharing among donors was recognized.

Worth noting for this clone: Its target is not known.

Per the authors' pipeline: From ImmunoSEQ came sequences covering only the junction and carrying no quality scores, so filtering differed. TCRdb keeps only in-frame clones here, not all; method: immunoSEQ multiplex PCR. V, J and clone size derive from that table, while D and trimming were established from the DNA sequence. The sample lists about a million clones, approximately 77% seen once, with roughly 0.82% in the top ten. The sequenced sample was memory CD4+ T cells from PBMCs. Stated subset: CD45RA-negative fraction. The TCR originated in a man younger than 35 in good health. Some clones in this sample may be carry-over from other donors' samples.

The CDR3: CATSREVYSYEQYF. For the CDR3, the DNA is TGTGCCACCAGCAGAGAGGTTTACTCCTACGAGCAGTACTTC. The V and J genes are TRBV15 and TRBJ2-7; D uncertain. Germline CDR1 LNHNV, CDR2 YYDKDF (reference sequence). V dropped 0 bases and J dropped 0 bases, with 6 bases sitting between them. CDR3 length: 14 residues.